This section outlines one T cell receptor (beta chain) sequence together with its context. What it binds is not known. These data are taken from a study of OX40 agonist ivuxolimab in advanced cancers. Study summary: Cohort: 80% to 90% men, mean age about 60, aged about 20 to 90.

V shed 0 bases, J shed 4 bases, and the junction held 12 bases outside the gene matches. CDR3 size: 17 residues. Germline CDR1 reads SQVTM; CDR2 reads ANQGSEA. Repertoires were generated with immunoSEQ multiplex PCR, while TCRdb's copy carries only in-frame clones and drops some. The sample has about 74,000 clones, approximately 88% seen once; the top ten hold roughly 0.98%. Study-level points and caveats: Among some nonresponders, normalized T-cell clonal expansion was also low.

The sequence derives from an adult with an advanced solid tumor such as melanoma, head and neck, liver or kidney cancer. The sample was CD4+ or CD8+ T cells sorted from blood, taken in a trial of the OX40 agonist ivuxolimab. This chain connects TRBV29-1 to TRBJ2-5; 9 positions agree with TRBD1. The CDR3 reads CSVEERHGTGFTETQYF. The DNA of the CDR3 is TGCAGCGTTGAAGAGCGACATGGGACAGGGTTCACAGAGACCCAGTACTTC.